This T cell receptor beta chain is drawn from a study of T cells in Graves' hyperthyroidism and ophthalmopathy. Study-wide results and caveats: Most expanded thyroid clonotypes above 0.001 also appeared in blood.

This clonotype was detected many times. The antigen remains undetermined. The CDR3 spans 16 residues. The V end was cut by 2 bases, the J end by 3 bases, with 17 bases between. Germline V gene sequence: CDR1 MDHEN, CDR2 SYDVKM. The authors obtained PBMCs from over 7.5 ml of fresh peripheral blood. The TCR beta CDR3 regions underwent amplification using RNA transcripts as the source. Carried out on the TCR CDR3, a first-round RT-PCR used the HTBI primer set. TCRdb reprocessed the multiplex PCR reads with MiXCR, giving one entry per CDR3 protein. This table has 600,000 to 700,000 distinct CDR3 sequences, roughly 14% appearing once.

The origin of this receptor is a woman aged 40 to 50 with Graves' ophthalmopathy. J is TRBJ2-7 and V is TRBV28; D unresolved. The sample comprised blood. The CDR3 bases are TGTGCCAGCAGTTTACACGCCTCAAGCATTTACTACGAGCAGTACTTC. Amino acids: CASSLHASSIYYEQYF. The whole variable domain, filled in from reference TRBV28 and TRBJ2-7, reads DVKVTQSSRYLVKRTGEKVFLECVQDMDHENMFWYRQDPGLGLRLIYFSYDVKMKEKGDIPEGYSVSREKKERFSLILESASTNQTSMYLCASSLHASSIYYEQYFGPGTRLTVT.